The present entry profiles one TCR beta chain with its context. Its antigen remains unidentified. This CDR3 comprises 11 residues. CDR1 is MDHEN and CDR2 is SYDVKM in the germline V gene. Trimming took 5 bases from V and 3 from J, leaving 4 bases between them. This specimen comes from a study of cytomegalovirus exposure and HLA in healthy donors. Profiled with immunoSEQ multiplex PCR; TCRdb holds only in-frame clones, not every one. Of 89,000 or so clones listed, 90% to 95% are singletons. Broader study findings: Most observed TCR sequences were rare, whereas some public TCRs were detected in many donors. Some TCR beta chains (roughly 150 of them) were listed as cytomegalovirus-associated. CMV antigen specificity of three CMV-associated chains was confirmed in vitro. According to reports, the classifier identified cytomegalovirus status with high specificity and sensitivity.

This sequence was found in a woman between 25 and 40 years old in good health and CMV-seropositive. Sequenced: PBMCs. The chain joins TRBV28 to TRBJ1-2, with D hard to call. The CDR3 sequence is CASSPYYGYTF. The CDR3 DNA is TGTGCCAGCAGTCCTTACTATGGCTACACCTTC.